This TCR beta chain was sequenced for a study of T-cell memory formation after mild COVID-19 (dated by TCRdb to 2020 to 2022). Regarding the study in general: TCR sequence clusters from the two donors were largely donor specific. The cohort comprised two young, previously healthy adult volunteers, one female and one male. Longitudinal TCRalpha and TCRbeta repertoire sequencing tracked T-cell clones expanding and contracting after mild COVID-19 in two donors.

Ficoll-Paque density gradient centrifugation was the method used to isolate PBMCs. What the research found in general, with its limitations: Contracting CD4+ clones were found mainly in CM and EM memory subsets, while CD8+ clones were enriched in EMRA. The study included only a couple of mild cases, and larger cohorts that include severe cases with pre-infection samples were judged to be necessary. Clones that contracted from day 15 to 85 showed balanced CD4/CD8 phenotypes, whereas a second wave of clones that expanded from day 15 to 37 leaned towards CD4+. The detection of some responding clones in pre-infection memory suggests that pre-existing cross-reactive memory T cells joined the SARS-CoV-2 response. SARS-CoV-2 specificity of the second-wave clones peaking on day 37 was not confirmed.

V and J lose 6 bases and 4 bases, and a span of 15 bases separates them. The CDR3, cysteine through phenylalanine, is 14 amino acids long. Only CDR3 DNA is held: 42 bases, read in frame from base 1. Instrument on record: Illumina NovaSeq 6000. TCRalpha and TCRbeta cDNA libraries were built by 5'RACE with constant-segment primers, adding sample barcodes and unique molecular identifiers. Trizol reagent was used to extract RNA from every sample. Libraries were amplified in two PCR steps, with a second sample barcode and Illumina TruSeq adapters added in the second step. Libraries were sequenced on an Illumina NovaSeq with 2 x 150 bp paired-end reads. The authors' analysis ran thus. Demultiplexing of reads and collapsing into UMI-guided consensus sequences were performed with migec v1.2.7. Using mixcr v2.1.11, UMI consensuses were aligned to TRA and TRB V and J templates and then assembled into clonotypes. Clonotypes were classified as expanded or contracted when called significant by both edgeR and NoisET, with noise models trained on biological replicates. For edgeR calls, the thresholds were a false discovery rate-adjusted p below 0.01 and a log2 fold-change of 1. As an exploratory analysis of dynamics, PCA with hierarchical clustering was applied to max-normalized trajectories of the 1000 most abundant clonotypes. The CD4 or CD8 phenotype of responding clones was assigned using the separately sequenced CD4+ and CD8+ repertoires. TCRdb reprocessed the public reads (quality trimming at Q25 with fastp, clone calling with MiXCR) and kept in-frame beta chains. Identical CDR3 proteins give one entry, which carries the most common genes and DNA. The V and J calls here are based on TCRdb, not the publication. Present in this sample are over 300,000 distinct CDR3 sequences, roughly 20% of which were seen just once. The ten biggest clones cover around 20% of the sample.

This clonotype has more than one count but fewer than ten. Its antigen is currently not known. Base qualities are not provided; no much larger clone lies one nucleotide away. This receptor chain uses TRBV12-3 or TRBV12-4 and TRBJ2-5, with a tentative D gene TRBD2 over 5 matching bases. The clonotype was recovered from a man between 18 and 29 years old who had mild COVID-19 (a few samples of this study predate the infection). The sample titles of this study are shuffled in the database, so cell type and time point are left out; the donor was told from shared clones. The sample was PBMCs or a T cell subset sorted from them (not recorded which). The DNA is TGTGCCAGCAGCCCGGGGAGTGGTCCAGAGACCCAGTACTTC. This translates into CASSPGSGPETQYF.